What follows are 29 T cell receptor beta chains derived from one specimen sequenced in a study of spatial heterogeneity in lung cancer. TCRdb ran MiXCR on the 5' RACE reads and lists one entry per CDR3 protein. Here the sample spans 5,500 to 9,000 distinct CDR3 sequences, about an eighth being singletons. Noted time point: sample taken at primary tumor resection. No antigen is known for these receptors. Overall study results and limits: Counts of expanded intratumoral alpha and beta TCRs tracked tumor mutation counts.

This material consisted of lung tumor tissue, taken at surgery. The receptors stem from a male donor with early-stage non-small cell lung cancer.

As to this clonotype: This beta chain lies outside the target of a library built for alpha chains; its clone size means little. J is TRBJ1-6 and V is TRBV12-3 or TRBV12-4; D unclear. The CDR3 length is 12 residues. V lost 3 bases to trimming and J lost 14 bases, with 11 bases between them. The CDR3 DNA reads TGTGCCAGCAGTTTGGTTTCTAGGGCCCTCCACTTT. Translation gives CASSLVSRALHF.

This clonotype was detected many times. A library prepared for alpha chains yielded this beta chain as an off-target read; its size is of little meaning. CDR3 sequence reads: CASSPGQGREKLFF. The CDR3 DNA is TGTGCCAGCAGCCCCGGACAGGGGAGAGAAAAACTGTTTTTT. V usage is TRBV28 and J usage is TRBJ1-4; the match to TRBD1 covers 9 bases. The CDR3 has 14 amino acids. CDR1 and CDR2 (germline): MDHEN, SYDVKM. Germline trimming cut 6 bases from V and 8 bases from J; bases unmatched to any gene: 7.

This clonotype was counted ten times or more. A junction end diverges from the germline sequence, so it may reflect a read error. Since it is a stray read in a library aimed at alpha chains, this beta chain has a size that is not meaningful. V usage is TRBV7-7 and J usage is TRBJ2-5; TRBD2 agrees at 7 bases. The V gene's germline CDR1 is SSHAT and CDR2 FNYEAQ (reference sequence). The CDR3 is 13 amino acids. CDR3 nucleotide sequence: TGTGCTAGCAGCTCGGGGGGAGGAGAGACCCAGTACTTC. It yields the protein CASSSGGGETQYF.

With regard to this clonotype: The size of this beta chain means little, since it is a stray read in a library made for alpha chains. The chain joins TRBV28 to TRBJ1-1; D possibly corresponds to TRBD1 (6 bases). Germline CDR1 and CDR2: MDHEN and SYDVKM. This CDR3 contains 13 residues. DNA of the CDR3: TGTGCAGGTAGGGGGGGAGTAGGCACTGAAGCTTTCTTT. This translates into CAGRGGVGTEAFF.

This clonotype is categorized as medium-sized. The germline gene is not matched at one end of the junction; a read error may be the cause. Found in a library prepared for alpha chains, this beta chain is an off-target read, and its abundance has little meaning. The V and J genes are TRBV6-6 and TRBJ2-5; D unresolved. The CDR3 has 10 residues. Germline V gene sequence: CDR1 MNHNY, CDR2 SVGAGI (reference sequence). CDR3 sequence reads: CALGQETQYF. The CDR3 bases are TGCGCGCTTGGCCAAGAGACCCAGTACTTC.

This clonotype occurred many times. Since it is a stray read in a library aimed at alpha chains, this beta chain has a size that is not meaningful. The chain combines TRBV20-1 with TRBJ2-7, with TRBD2 matching over 12 bases. CDR3 length: 15 residues. Losses at the gene ends were 0 bases for V and 7 bases for J; bases not matched to a gene: 7. CDR1 is DFQATT, CDR2 SNEGSKA, per germline (reference sequence). Here the CDR3 DNA reads TGCAGTGCTAGAGATCGACTAGCGGGAGTGGGGGAGCAGTACTTC. It codes for CSARDRLAGVGEQYF.

This clonotype was seen ten or more times. This beta chain is an unintended read in a library built for alpha chains; its size means little. V gene TRBV7-9 combines with J gene TRBJ2-3; possibly TRBD1 for D (6 bases). V was trimmed by 5 bases and J by 4 bases, leaving 22 bases between them. Germline values: CDR1 SEHNR, CDR2 FQNEAQ (reference sequence). The CDR3 is 17 amino acids. CDR3 residues: CASSPGGGGAGADTQYF. Written as DNA, the CDR3 is TGTGCCAGCAGCCCGGGCGGTGGAGGTGCAGGGGCAGATACGCAGTATTTT.

This clonotype was counted ten times or more. As an off-target read in a library built for alpha chains, this beta chain has a frequency of little significance. V usage is TRBV18 and J usage is TRBJ2-3; 10 bases are shared with TRBD1. Trimming removed 6 bases from V and 10 bases from J; junction bases left unmatched: 16. This CDR3 region has 16 residues. The germline V gene has CDR1 KGHSH and CDR2 LQKENI. The CDR3 region is CASSPVRDRGWKSQYF. Written as DNA, the CDR3 is TGTGCCAGCTCCCCCGTGCGGGACAGGGGCTGGAAGTCGCAGTATTTT.

This clonotype is deemed medium-sized. As an off-target read in a library built for alpha chains, this beta chain has a frequency of little significance. The gene calls are TRBV29-1 and TRBJ1-1; D not resolved. CDR1 is SQVTM and CDR2 is ANQGSEA in the germline V gene. The V end lost 4 bases, the J end lost 3 bases, and 12 bases lay between the germline ends. The CDR3 spans 13 residues. The CDR3: CSVAWPGDTEAFF. As DNA, the CDR3 is TGCAGCGTTGCTTGGCCGGGAGACACTGAAGCTTTCTTT.

This clonotype is medium-sized by share. Found in a library prepared for alpha chains, this beta chain is an off-target read, and its abundance has little meaning. V gene TRBV4-1 combines with J gene TRBJ2-5; 9 bases line up with TRBD2. Trimming removed 7 bases from V and 4 bases from J; junction bases left unmatched: 4. CDR1 is MGHRA, CDR2 YSYEKL, per germline. CDR3 length: 13 amino acids. The DNA for the CDR3 is TGCGCCAGCACCTCTAGCGGGATAGAGACCCAGTACTTC. Its protein is CASTSSGIETQYF.

This clonotype has a count of ten or more. This beta chain is off target for a library built for alpha chains, so its abundance means little. The genes are TRBV20-1 and TRBJ2-3, with D unclear. Trimming shortened V by 6 bases and J by 1 base, and 14 bases separated the two germline ends. From germline, CDR1 is DFQATT and CDR2 SNEGSKA (reference sequence). This CDR3 spans 14 amino acids. The CDR3 nucleotides read TGCAGTGCCGAAGCCGGGCCTCGCACAGATACGCAGTATTTT. This codes for CSAEAGPRTDTQYF.

This clonotype was counted ten times or more. The library was built for alpha chains, so this beta chain is an off-target read and its size means little. In nucleotides, the CDR3 is TGTGCCAGCGGCGGGACAGGGGCTAGCTATGGCTACACCTTC. This translates into CASGGTGASYGYTF. V is TRBV6-5 and J is TRBJ1-2, with 10 bases aligning to TRBD1. This CDR3 region has 14 residues. Germline loops: CDR1 MNHEY, CDR2 SVGAGI. Trimming removed 8 bases from V and 4 bases from J; junction bases left unmatched: 7.

There are many counts of this clonotype. This beta chain is off target for a library built for alpha chains, so its abundance means little. The chain combines TRBV27 with TRBJ1-5; 12 nucleotides agree with TRBD1. CDR1 is MNHEY and CDR2 is SMNVEV in the germline V gene (reference sequence). Trimming removed 6 bases from V and 7 bases from J; junction bases left unmatched: 4. The CDR3 runs 14 residues. The DNA of the CDR3 is TGTGCCAGCAGCCCCGGGACAGGGGGCCAGCCCCAGCATTTT. Translated: CASSPGTGGQPQHF.

This clonotype was detected many times. In a library made to pick up alpha chains, this beta chain is a stray read with a size that means little. The rearrangement links TRBV20-1 to TRBJ2-5; D may be TRBD2 (6 bases). CDR1 is DFQATT and CDR2 is SNEGSKA in the germline V gene (reference sequence). This CDR3 has 14 residues. Trimming pared 5 bases from V and 4 bases from J, leaving 17 bases between. DNA for the CDR3: TGCAGTGCTTTTCGACTAGGTAGGGCAGAGACCCAGTACTTC. This translates into CSAFRLGRAETQYF.

This clonotype showed up many times. This beta chain is a stray read from a library made for alpha chains; its abundance is not meaningful. The V gene is TRBV3-1, the J gene TRBJ1-4; D is undetermined. CDR3 size: 16 residues. The germline V gene has CDR1 LGHDT and CDR2 YNNKEL (reference sequence). Between the trimmed V and J ends, which lost 3 bases and 4 bases, there was a span of 15 bases. This chain's CDR3 is CASSQGIQVFNEKLFF. The CDR3 bases are TGTGCCAGCAGCCAGGGAATCCAAGTATTTAATGAAAAACTGTTTTTT.

This clonotype was counted many times. This beta chain was picked up by a library intended for alpha chains and is off target, so its count carries little meaning. V usage is TRBV9 and J usage is TRBJ2-2, with unresolved D. The CDR3 runs to 15 residues. Trimming pared 4 bases from V and 2 bases from J, leaving 12 bases between. Looked up from germline, CDR1 is SGDLS and CDR2 is YYNGEE. CDR3 nucleotides: TGTGCCAGCAGCCCCCGGTCTGGCAACACCGGGGAGCTGTTTTTT. Protein product: CASSPRSGNTGELFF.

Comment on this clonotype: In a library made to pick up alpha chains, this beta chain is a stray read with a size that means little. The rearrangement links TRBV30 to TRBJ2-1; D gene ambiguous. The germline V gene encodes CDR1 GTSNPN and CDR2 SVGIG (reference sequence). Trimming took off 4 bases at V and 2 bases at J, with 15 bases between the two ends. There are 15 residues in the CDR3. This CDR3 reads CAWTPPGLTYNEQFF. For the CDR3, the DNA is TGTGCCTGGACCCCCCCTGGTCTGACCTACAATGAGCAGTTCTTC.

Of note for this clonotype: This beta chain is off target for a library built for alpha chains, so its abundance means little. The rearrangement links TRBV12-3 or TRBV12-4 to TRBJ1-4; D unclear. Trimming left V 6 bases short and J 3 bases short, with 14 bases between. CDR3 size: 15 residues. CDR3 DNA sequence: TGTGCCAGCAGGCGAGTCGGCGGGTCTAATGAAAAACTGTTTTTT. Protein sequence: CASRRVGGSNEKLFF.

This clonotype is termed medium-sized. This beta chain was picked up by a library intended for alpha chains and is off target, so its count carries little meaning. The chain uses TRBV6-1 and TRBJ1-2, with D tentatively TRBD1 (5 bases). The CDR3 spans 12 residues. CDR1 MNHNS and CDR2 SASEGT come from the germline V gene. Trimming pared 4 bases from V and 3 bases from J, leaving 6 bases between. CDR3 in amino acids: CASSGQHYGYTF. The CDR3 DNA sequence: TGTGCCAGCAGTGGACAGCACTATGGCTACACCTTC.

This clonotype was found many times. In a library made to pick up alpha chains, this beta chain is a stray read with a size that means little. This sequence joins TRBV20-1 and TRBJ2-2; the D is unclear. Trimming pared 5 bases from V and 7 bases from J, leaving 17 bases between. Germline loops: CDR1 DFQATT, CDR2 SNEGSKA (reference sequence). The CDR3 extends over 14 amino acids. Written as DNA, the CDR3 is TGCAGTGCTTCCCCCACGGTAGGAGTCGGGGAGCTGTTTTTT. Its translation: CSASPTVGVGELFF.

A note on this clonotype: This beta chain is an off-target read within a library intended for alpha chains, so its frequency means little. The V call is TRBV4-1, the J call TRBJ1-6; no definite D call. This CDR3 region has 13 residues. CDR1 and CDR2 (germline): MGHRA, YSYEKL. Trimming took 0 bases from V and 13 from J, leaving 10 bases between them. The CDR3 spells CASSQDEPAPLHF. CDR3 nucleotides: TGCGCCAGCAGCCAAGATGAACCAGCGCCCCTCCACTTT.

The table lists this clonotype with many counts. Being off target in a library aimed at alpha chains, this beta chain has a size of little meaning. This rearrangement joins TRBV7-9 to TRBJ1-1; D unclear. V shed 4 bases and J shed 2 bases, with 14 bases lying between them. The V gene's germline CDR1 is SEHNR and CDR2 FQNEAQ (reference sequence). This CDR3 is 15 amino acids long. The CDR3 here is CASSSPGRFNTEAFF. In DNA, the CDR3 is TGTGCCAGCAGCTCCCCCGGAAGGTTCAACACTGAAGCTTTCTTT.

In this sample, this clonotype turned up many times. With the library built for alpha chains, this beta chain is off target and its frequency is not meaningful. The J gene is TRBJ2-2, the V gene TRBV2; TRBD2 might be the D (6 bases). The CDR3 is made up of 14 amino acids. The V end was cut by 7 bases, the J end by 1 base, with 10 bases between. CDR1 and CDR2 from the germline V gene are SNHLY and FYNNEI. Written as DNA, the CDR3 is TGTGCCAGCAATAGACTAGGGAACACCGGGGAGCTGTTTTTT. Translation: CASNRLGNTGELFF. The whole variable domain, remainder taken from reference TRBV2 and TRBJ2-2, is EPEVTQTPSHQVTQMGQEVILRCVPISNHLYFYWYRQILGQKVEFLVSFYNNEISEKSEIFDDQFSVERPDGSNFTLKIRSTKLEDSAMYFCASNRLGNTGELFFGEGSRLTVL.

This clonotype was seen repeatedly, ten times or more. Because this beta chain is a stray read in a library intended to capture alpha chains, its abundance should not be given much weight. The chain recombines TRBV12-3 or TRBV12-4 with TRBJ1-5; tentative D call: TRBD1 (6 bases). CDR3 size: 17 residues. Trimming cost V 0 bases and J 7 bases, with 19 bases left between them. The CDR3 region is CASSLALGGRRSQPQHF. The CDR3 DNA sequence: TGTGCCAGCAGTTTAGCCCTGGGGGGGCGGAGAAGCCAGCCCCAGCATTTT.

This clonotype was observed at least ten times. A library prepared for alpha chains yielded this beta chain as an off-target read; its size is of little meaning. The V gene is TRBV6-1, the J gene TRBJ2-3, with a weak D call TRBD1 (5 bases). V was shortened by 5 bases and J by 4 bases, with 13 bases between the two germline ends. The germline V gene encodes CDR1 MNHNS and CDR2 SASEGT. The CDR3 consists of 14 residues. CDR3 loop: CASSQYRTSDTQYF. CDR3 DNA: TGTGCCAGCAGTCAGTACAGGACATCAGATACGCAGTATTTT.

By share, this clonotype ranks as medium-sized. The library was built for alpha chains, so this beta chain is an off-target read and its size means little. The CDR3 sequence: CASSPRDTGELFF. The CDR3 nucleotides read TGTGCCAGCAGTCCACGGGACACCGGGGAGCTGTTTTTT. The V and J genes are TRBV6-6 and TRBJ2-2; D is unclear. The germline V and J ends were trimmed by 5 bases and 3 bases, with 7 bases remaining between them. This CDR3 is 13 amino acids long. Germline-derived CDR1 and CDR2 are MNHNY and SVGAGI (reference sequence).

This clonotype was detected many times. As an off-target read in a library built for alpha chains, this beta chain has a frequency of little significance. J is TRBJ2-3 and V is TRBV5-4; D may be TRBD2 (5 bases). This CDR3 contains 14 residues. Trimming took 5 bases from V and 2 from J, leaving 12 bases between them. Germline values: CDR1 SGHNT, CDR2 YYREEE (reference sequence). This chain's CDR3 is CASSSSDYTDTQYF. The CDR3 region has the DNA TGTGCCAGCAGTTCTTCCGACTACACAGATACGCAGTATTTT.

This clonotype has at least ten counts. This beta chain lies outside the target of a library built for alpha chains; its clone size means little. The chain uses TRBV6-2 or TRBV6-3 and TRBJ1-5; 10 nucleotides match TRBD1. This CDR3 is built from 18 residues. Per germline, CDR1 MNHEY and CDR2 SVGEGT. Trimming cost V 6 bases and J 5 bases; bases outside gene matches: 16. The CDR3 here is CASSRMGQGSPRDQPQHF. As DNA, the CDR3 is TGTGCCAGCAGCCGGATGGGACAGGGGTCCCCTCGAGATCAGCCCCAGCATTTT.

Worth noting for this clonotype: Found in a library prepared for alpha chains, this beta chain is an off-target read, and its abundance has little meaning. The CDR3 DNA reads TGCGCCAGCTACACTCGGCGGCTAGCGGGGGGGGATGAGCAGTTCTTC. It encodes CASYTRRLAGGDEQFF. The chain recombines TRBV4-1 with TRBJ2-1, with 12 bases fitting TRBD2. The length of the CDR3 is 16 residues. J was trimmed by 8 bases and V by 8 bases; bases with no gene match: 13. Germline CDR1 reads MGHRA; CDR2 reads YSYEKL.